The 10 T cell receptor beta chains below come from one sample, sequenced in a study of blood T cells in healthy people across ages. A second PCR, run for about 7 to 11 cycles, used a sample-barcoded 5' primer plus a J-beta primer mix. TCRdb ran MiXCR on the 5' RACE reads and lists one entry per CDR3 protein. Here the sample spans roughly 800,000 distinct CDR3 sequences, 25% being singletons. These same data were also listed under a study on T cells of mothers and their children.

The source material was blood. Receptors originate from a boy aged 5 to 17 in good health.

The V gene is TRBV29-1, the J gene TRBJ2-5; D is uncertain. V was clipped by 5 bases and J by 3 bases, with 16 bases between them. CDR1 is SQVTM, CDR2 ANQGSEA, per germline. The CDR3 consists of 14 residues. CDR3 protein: CSVRDGRTEETQYF. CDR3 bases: TGCAGCGTTAGGGATGGGCGAACAGAAGAGACCCAGTACTTC.

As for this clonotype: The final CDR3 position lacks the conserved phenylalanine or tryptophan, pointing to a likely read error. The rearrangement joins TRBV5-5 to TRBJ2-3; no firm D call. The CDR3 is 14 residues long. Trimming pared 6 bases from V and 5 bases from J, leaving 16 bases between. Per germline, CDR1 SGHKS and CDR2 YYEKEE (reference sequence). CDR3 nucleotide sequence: TGTGCCAGCAACCCGCCAGCTAGGGTAGATACGCAGTATTAT. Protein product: CASNPPARVDTQYY.

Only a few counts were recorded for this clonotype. The DNA of the CDR3 is TGCAGTGCTAGTACGCGTCGGACAGAAGAGACCCAGTACTTC. Its translation is CSASTRRTEETQYF. The genes are TRBV20-1 and TRBJ2-1; a weak D match, TRBD1 (6 bases). Matching the DNA end better, TRBJ2-5 makes the J call doubtful. The CDR3 is 14 amino acids. Germline V gives CDR1 DFQATT, CDR2 SNEGSKA (reference sequence).

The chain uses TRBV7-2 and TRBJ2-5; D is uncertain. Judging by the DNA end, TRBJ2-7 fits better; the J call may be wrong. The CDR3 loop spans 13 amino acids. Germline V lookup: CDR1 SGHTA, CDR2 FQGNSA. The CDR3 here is CASSPTRRDEQYF. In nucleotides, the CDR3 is TGTGCCAGCAGCCCCACCCGTCGGGACGAGCAGTACTTC.

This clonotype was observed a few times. The CDR3, as DNA: TGTGCCAGCACCCCCGGGACGGGGAAGGACTATGGCTACACCTTC. Protein product: CASTPGTGKDYGYTF. V gene TRBV13 combines with J gene TRBJ1-2; tentatively, D is TRBD1 (5 bases). V gave up 7 bases and J gave up 3 bases, with 18 bases separating them. Germline V gene data show CDR1 as PRHDT and CDR2 as FYEKMQ (reference sequence). CDR3 size: 15 residues.

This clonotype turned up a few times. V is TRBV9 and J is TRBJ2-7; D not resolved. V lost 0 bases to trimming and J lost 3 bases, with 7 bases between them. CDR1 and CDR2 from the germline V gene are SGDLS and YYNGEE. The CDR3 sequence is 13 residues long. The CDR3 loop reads CASSVEPSYEQYF. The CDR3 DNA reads TGTGCCAGCAGCGTAGAACCCAGCTACGAGCAGTACTTC.

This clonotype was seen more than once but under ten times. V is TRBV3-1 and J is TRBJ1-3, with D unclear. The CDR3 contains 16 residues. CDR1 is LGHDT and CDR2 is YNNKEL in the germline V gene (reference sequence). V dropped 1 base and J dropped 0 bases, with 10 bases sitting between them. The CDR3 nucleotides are TGTGCCAGCAGCCAAGGTCGGCAAATCTCTGGAAACACCATATATTTT. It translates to CASSQGRQISGNTIYF.

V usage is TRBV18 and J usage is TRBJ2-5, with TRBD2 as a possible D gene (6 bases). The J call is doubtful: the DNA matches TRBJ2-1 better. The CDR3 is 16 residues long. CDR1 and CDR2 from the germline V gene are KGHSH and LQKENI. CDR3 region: CASSPHELAAHNEQFF. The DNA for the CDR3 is TGTGCCAGCTCACCACACGAATTAGCGGCCCACAATGAGCAGTTCTTC.

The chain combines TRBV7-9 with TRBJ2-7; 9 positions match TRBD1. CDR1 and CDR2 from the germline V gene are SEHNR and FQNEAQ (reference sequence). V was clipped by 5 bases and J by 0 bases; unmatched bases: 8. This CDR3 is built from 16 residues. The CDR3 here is CASSKQGAPSSYEQYF. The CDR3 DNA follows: TGTGCCAGCAGCAAACAGGGGGCCCCGAGCTCCTACGAGCAGTACTTC. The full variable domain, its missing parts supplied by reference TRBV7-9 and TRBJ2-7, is DTGVSQNPRHKITKRGQNVTFRCDPISEHNRLYWYRQTLGQGPEFLTYFQNEAQLEKSRLLSDRFSAERPKGSFSTLEIQRTEQGDSAMYLCASSKQGAPSSYEQYFGPGTRLTVT.

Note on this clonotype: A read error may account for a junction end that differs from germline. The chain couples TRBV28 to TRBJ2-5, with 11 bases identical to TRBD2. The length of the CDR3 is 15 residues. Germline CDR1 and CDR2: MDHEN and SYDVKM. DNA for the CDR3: TGTGCCAGTAGTTATCCACTAGCGGGGGAAGAGACCCAGTACTTC. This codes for CASSYPLAGEETQYF.